This T cell receptor beta chain was obtained from a study of OX40 agonist ivuxolimab in advanced cancers. The CDR3 is 14 residues long. Deletions cut 1 base from V and 1 base from J, with 7 bases between. The germline V gene encodes CDR1 LGHNA and CDR2 YNFKEQ. Sequencing was performed with immunoSEQ multiplex PCR; in TCRdb, only in-frame clones are kept and a portion is missing. The table includes under 100,000 clones, around 91% detected once. The chain uses TRBV4-2 and TRBJ1-2, with TRBD1 as a possible D gene (6 bases). The material sequenced was CD4+ or CD8+ T cells sorted from blood, taken in a trial of the OX40 agonist ivuxolimab. This clonotype was obtained from an adult with an advanced solid tumor such as melanoma, head and neck, liver or kidney cancer. The CDR3 DNA reads TGTGCCAGCAGCCAAGGGGACAATAACTATGGCTACACCTTC. Protein sequence: CASSQGDNNYGYTF.